This T cell receptor beta chain emerged from a study of shared clonotypes between healthy human individuals. The CDR3 spans 15 residues. Germline-derived CDR1 and CDR2 are SGHVS and FNYEAQ. V dropped 2 bases and J dropped 5 bases, with 12 bases sitting between them. At the deep level, the assay was run. Libraries were prepared by immunoSEQ multiplex PCR; TCRdb keeps only in-frame clonotypes and omits some of them. This table holds roughly 680,000 clones, roughly 72% found once. Whole-study results and caveats: A handful of donors held 5% to 5.5% of naive CD4 clonotypes in common. Compared with clonotypes that all four donors shared, non-shared clonotypes had lower generation probabilities.

Concerning this clone: The antigen is not known.

The donor population consisted of healthy HIV-negative adults with no recent acute infections or vaccinations. The V gene is TRBV7-6, the J gene TRBJ2-2; D remains unclear. This receptor was identified in a woman aged 25 to 39 in good health. The sample comprised memory CD4+ T cells sorted from blood. Subset indicated: CD45RA-negative fraction. The CDR3 here is CASSLLTASTGELFF. The CDR3, as DNA: TGTGCCAGCAGCTTACTGACGGCCAGTACCGGGGAGCTGTTTTTT. The full variable domain, its missing parts supplied by reference TRBV7-6 and TRBJ2-2, is GAGVSQSPRYKVTKRGQDVALRCDPISGHVSLYWYRQALGQGPEFLTYFNYEAQQDKSGLPNDRFSAERPEGSISTLTIQRTEQRDSAMYRCASSLLTASTGELFFGEGSRLTVL.